This T cell receptor beta chain stems from a study of blood T cell repertoires in COVID-19. Study summary: PBMCs, B-cell-depleted T cells, or T cells provided the cDNA or gDNA that made up the material.

Germline V gene data show CDR1 as SGHDN and CDR2 as FVKESK. The CDR3 extends over 17 amino acids. V trimming: 1 base; J trimming: 0 bases; junction bases outside the gene matches: 5. Per the study methods: Estimates of nucleated cell counts were drawn from the amplification of reference gene primers. The table came from immunoSEQ multiplex PCR; TCRdb's copy has only in-frame clones and leaves some out. D and trimming come from the DNA, and the V and J calls and clone size come from that table. This sample carries 70,000 or so clones, 85% to 90% of them seen once, and the ten largest clones take less than 0.65%.

The chain links TRBV14 to TRBJ2-1; TRBD2 matches 8 bases. The sample taken for sequencing was peripheral blood. The TCR sequence derives from a man aged 60 to 69 with acute or convalescent COVID-19. The CDR3 region has the DNA TGTGCCAGCAGCCAAGTTGCGGGGGGCAGCTCCTACAATGAGCAGTTCTTC. It translates to CASSQVAGGSSYNEQFF.